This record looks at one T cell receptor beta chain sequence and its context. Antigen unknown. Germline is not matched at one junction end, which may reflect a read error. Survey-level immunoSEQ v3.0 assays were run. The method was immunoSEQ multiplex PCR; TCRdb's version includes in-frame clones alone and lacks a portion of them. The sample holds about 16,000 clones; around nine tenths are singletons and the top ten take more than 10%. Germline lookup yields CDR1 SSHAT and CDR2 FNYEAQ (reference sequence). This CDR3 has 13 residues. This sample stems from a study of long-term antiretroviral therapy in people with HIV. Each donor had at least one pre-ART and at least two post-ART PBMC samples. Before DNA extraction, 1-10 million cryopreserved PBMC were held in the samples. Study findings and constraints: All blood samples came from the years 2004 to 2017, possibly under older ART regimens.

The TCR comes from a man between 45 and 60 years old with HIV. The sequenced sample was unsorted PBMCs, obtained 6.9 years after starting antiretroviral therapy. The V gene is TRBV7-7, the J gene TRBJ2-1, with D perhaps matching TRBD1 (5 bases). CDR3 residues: CASSSDSLGEQFF. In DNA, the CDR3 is TGTGCTAGCAGCTCCGACAGTCTCGGTGAGCAGTTCTTC. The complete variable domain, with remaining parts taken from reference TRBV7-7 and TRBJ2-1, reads GAGVSQSPRYKVTKRGQDVTLRCDPISSHATLYWYQQALGQGPEFLTYFNYEAQPDKSGLPSDRFSAERPEGSISTLTIQRTEQRDSAMYRCASSSDSLGEQFFGPGTRLTVL.